Each of the 16 T cell receptor beta chains below was sequenced from the same sample in a study of response to subunit inactivated influenza vaccine. TCRdb re-derived calls from the RT-PCR reads in MiXCR, one entry per CDR3 protein. Found here are about 780,000 distinct CDR3 sequences, around 20% of them singletons; the top ten hold 11%. The sample in question was PBMCs from blood, obtained approximately 5 days after vaccination. The source is a man over 45 who received an inactivated influenza vaccine.

This clonotype was detected a few times. The chain employs TRBV7-9 and TRBJ2-4, with 11 bases identical to TRBD2. Germline CDR1 is SEHNR and CDR2 is FQNEAQ (reference sequence). The trim removed 4 bases at V and 0 bases at J, leaving 5 bases unmatched. This CDR3 has 17 amino acids. The CDR3 coding sequence is TGTGCCAGCAGCTCCCTAGCGGGGGGCCGAGCCAAAAACATTCAGTACTTC. It encodes CASSSLAGGRAKNIQYF.

This clonotype occurred a few times. This chain joins TRBV6-1 and TRBJ2-1, with 7 bases identical to TRBD1. The CDR3 runs 15 residues. V shed 6 bases, J shed 0 bases, and the junction held 5 bases outside the gene matches. Germline loops: CDR1 MNHNS, CDR2 SASEGT. The CDR3 region has the DNA TGTGCCAGCAGGAAAGACAGGGCCTCCTACAATGAGCAGTTCTTC. Translated: CASRKDRASYNEQFF.

The rearrangement uses TRBV27 and TRBJ2-7; TRBD2 aligns across 12 bases. CDR1 and CDR2 (germline): MNHEY, SMNVEV (reference sequence). The CDR3 covers 14 residues. V lost 5 bases, J lost 9 bases, and 8 bases stayed unmatched. This chain's CDR3 is CASSRTSGVMGQYF. The CDR3 nucleotides are TGTGCCAGCAGTAGGACTAGCGGGGTTATGGGGCAGTACTTC.

This clonotype was observed a few times. J is TRBJ2-7 and V is TRBV10-3; 7 bases agree with TRBD1. The CDR3 consists of 14 residues. J was trimmed by 4 bases and V by 2 bases; bases with no gene match: 5. Germline V gene lookup returns CDR1 ENHRY and CDR2 SYGVKD. The DNA of the CDR3 is TGTGCCATCAGTGAGAGAGGGACAGCTTACGAGCAGTACTTC. Its protein is CAISERGTAYEQYF.

This rearrangement joins TRBV7-9 to TRBJ2-3; a weak D match, TRBD1 (6 bases). The V gene's germline CDR1 is SEHNR and CDR2 FQNEAQ (reference sequence). V shed 10 bases and J shed 15 bases, with 35 bases lying between them. The CDR3 consists of 16 residues. The CDR3 nucleotides read TGTGCCACGTTGGGACCGAAAGGACAGCCCACGGTCGGAGAATATTTT. Residues: CATLGPKGQPTVGEYF.

V is TRBV28 and J is TRBJ2-3; 8 bases line up with TRBD2. From germline, CDR1 is MDHEN and CDR2 SYDVKM. V lost 6 bases and J lost 6; bases outside the gene matches: 14. This CDR3 spans 16 amino acids. CDR3 sequence reads: CASSTRTSRRRDTQYF. DNA for the CDR3: TGTGCCAGCAGCACCAGGACTAGCCGCCGGCGGGATACGCAGTATTTT.

The chain joins TRBV6-2 or TRBV6-3 to TRBJ2-7; 7 bases align to TRBD2. The CDR3 loop spans 15 amino acids. Germline CDR1 reads MNHEY; CDR2 reads SVGEGT. Trimming took 5 bases from V and 4 from J; bases not matched to a gene: 11. The CDR3 DNA reads as TGTGCCAGCAGTCACTGGACTAGAGCTAAATACGAGCAGTACTTC. Translating it yields CASSHWTRAKYEQYF.

This chain joins TRBV24-1 and TRBJ1-4; D remains unclear. Germline CDR1 reads KGHDR; CDR2 reads SFDVKD. The V end lost 1 base, the J end lost 7 bases, and 6 bases lay between the germline ends. There are 13 residues in the CDR3. CDR3 protein: CATSDLSSEKLFF. The CDR3 DNA is TGTGCCACCAGTGATTTATCGTCTGAAAAACTGTTTTTT.

This sequence joins TRBV5-1 and TRBJ2-1, with a possible D match to TRBD2 (6 bases). The V end was cut by 0 bases, the J end by 8 bases, with 9 bases between. The CDR3 totals 13 residues. Germline V lookup: CDR1 SGHRS, CDR2 YFSETQ. The CDR3 DNA follows: TGCGCCAGCAGCTTGGTTCCGGGGGATGAGCAGTTCTTC. Protein sequence: CASSLVPGDEQFF.

For the CDR3, the DNA is TGTGCCAGCACAGAGGGACACCGAAACACTGAAGCTTTCTTT. This encodes CASTEGHRNTEAFF. V usage is TRBV12-3 or TRBV12-4 and J usage is TRBJ1-1; possible D gene TRBD1, 6 bases. The CDR3 is made up of 14 amino acids. V lost 7 bases to trimming and J lost 2 bases, with 14 bases between them.

On this clonotype: Germline and junction disagree at one end, which may indicate a read error. The rearrangement links TRBV6-5 to TRBJ2-7; tentatively, D is TRBD2 (6 bases). This CDR3 has 15 amino acids. Germline V gene data show CDR1 as MNHEY and CDR2 as SVGAGI. The CDR3 is CASSYFGGVSYDQYF. The DNA for the CDR3 is TGTGCCAGCAGTTACTTTGGCGGGGTCTCCTACGATCAGTACTTC.

The sample holds a few counts of this clonotype. The genes are TRBV5-1 and TRBJ2-3; D is perhaps TRBD2 (6 bases). CDR1 SGHRS and CDR2 YFSETQ come from the germline V gene. Trimming shortened V by 4 bases and J by 0 bases, and 12 bases separated the two germline ends. The length of the CDR3 is 15 residues. CDR3: CASSPYGTSTDTQYF. The CDR3 region has the DNA TGCGCCAGCAGCCCCTATGGGACTAGCACAGATACGCAGTATTTT.

This clonotype was detected ten times or more. CDR3 loop: CSARVPGSGNTIYF. CDR3 DNA sequence: TGCAGTGCTAGAGTCCCGGGATCTGGAAACACCATATATTTT. This chain uses TRBV20-1 with TRBJ1-3; D is ambiguous. In germline, CDR1 is DFQATT, CDR2 SNEGSKA (reference sequence). The CDR3 is 14 amino acids. Between the trimmed V and J ends, which lost 1 base and 1 base, there was a span of 8 bases.

This clonotype has more than one count but fewer than ten. V is TRBV12-3 or TRBV12-4 and J is TRBJ1-5; the D gene is possibly TRBD1 (5 bases). The ends were cut back, 3 bases at V and 7 bases at J, with 19 bases in the middle. The CDR3 consists of 16 residues. The CDR3 region is CASSLRGWAGHQPQHF. As DNA, the CDR3 is TGTGCCAGCAGTTTGCGGGGGTGGGCAGGTCACCAGCCCCAGCATTTT.

This clonotype was detected only a few times. This chain connects TRBV7-2 to TRBJ1-1, with D uncertain. Deletions cut 5 bases from V and 1 base from J, with 14 bases between. CDR3 length: 15 residues. Germline V CDR1 and CDR2: SGHTA, FQGNSA. CDR3 sequence (DNA): TGTGCCAGCAGCCCATTTAATCTTGGGAACACTGAAGCTTTCTTT. Its protein product is CASSPFNLGNTEAFF.

The genes are TRBV20-1 and TRBJ2-3; 11 bases are a match to TRBD2. This CDR3 contains 16 residues. CDR1 is DFQATT and CDR2 is SNEGSKA in the germline V gene (reference sequence). The trim removed 2 bases at V and 4 bases at J, leaving 8 bases unmatched. The CDR3 is CSARRGTSGGSDTQYF. The CDR3 DNA reads TGCAGTGCTAGAAGAGGGACTAGCGGTGGCTCAGATACGCAGTATTTT.